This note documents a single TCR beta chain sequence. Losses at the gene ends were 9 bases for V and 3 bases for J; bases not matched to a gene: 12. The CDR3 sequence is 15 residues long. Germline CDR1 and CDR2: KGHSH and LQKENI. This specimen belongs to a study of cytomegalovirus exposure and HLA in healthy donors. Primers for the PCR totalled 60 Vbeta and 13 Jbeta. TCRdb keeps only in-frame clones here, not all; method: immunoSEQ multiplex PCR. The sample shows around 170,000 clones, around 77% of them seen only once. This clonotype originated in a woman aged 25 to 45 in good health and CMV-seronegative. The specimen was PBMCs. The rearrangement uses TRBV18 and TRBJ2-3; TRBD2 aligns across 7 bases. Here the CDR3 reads CASLSSGAGTDTQYF. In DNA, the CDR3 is TGTGCCAGTTTAAGCAGCGGGGCTGGAACAGATACGCAGTATTTT.